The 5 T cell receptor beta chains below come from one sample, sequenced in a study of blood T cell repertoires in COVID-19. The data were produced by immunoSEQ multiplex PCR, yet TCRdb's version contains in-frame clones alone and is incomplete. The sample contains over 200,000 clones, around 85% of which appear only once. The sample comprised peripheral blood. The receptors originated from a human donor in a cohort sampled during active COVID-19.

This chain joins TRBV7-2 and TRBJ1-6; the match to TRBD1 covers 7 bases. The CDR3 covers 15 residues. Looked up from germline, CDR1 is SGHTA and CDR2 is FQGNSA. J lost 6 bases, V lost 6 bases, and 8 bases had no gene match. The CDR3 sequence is CASRWTGRSNSPLHF. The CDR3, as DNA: TGTGCCAGCAGGTGGACAGGCCGATCTAATTCACCCCTCCACTTT.

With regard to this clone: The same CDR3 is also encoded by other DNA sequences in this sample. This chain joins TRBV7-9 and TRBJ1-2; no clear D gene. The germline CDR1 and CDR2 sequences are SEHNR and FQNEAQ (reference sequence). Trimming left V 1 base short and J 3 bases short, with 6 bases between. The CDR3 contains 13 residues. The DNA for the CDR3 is TGTGCCAGCAGCTTAGTCGGTGACTATGGCTACACCTTC. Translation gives CASSLVGDYGYTF.

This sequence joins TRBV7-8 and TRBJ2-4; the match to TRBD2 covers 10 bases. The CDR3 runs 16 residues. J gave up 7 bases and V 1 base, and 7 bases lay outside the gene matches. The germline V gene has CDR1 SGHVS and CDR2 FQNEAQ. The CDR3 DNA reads TGTGCCAGCAGCTTAGAATTTAGCGGGAGGATGAACATTCAGTACTTC. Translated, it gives CASSLEFSGRMNIQYF.

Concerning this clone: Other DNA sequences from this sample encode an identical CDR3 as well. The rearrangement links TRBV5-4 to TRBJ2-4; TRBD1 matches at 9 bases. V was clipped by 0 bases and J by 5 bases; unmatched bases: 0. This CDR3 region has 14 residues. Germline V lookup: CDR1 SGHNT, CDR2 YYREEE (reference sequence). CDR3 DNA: TGTGCCAGCAGCTTGGGACAGGGGGAAAACATTCAGTACTTC. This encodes CASSLGQGENIQYF.

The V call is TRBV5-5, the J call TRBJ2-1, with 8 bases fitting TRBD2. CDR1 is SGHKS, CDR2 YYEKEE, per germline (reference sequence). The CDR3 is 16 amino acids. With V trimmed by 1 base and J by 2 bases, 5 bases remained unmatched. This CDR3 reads CASSLTGTSAYNEQFF. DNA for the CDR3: TGTGCCAGCAGCTTGACCGGGACTAGTGCCTACAATGAGCAGTTCTTC.